This T cell receptor beta chain is from a study of blood T cell repertoires in COVID-19. Across the whole study: Donors in the United States, Italy and Spain gave samples during acute or convalescent COVID-19.

This CDR3 contains 14 residues. Looked up from germline, CDR1 is LGHNT and CDR2 is FRNRAP. J lost 3 bases, V lost 5 bases, and 6 bases had no gene match. Authors' data handling: Quantification of nucleated cells was approximated via reference gene primer amplification. The method was immunoSEQ multiplex PCR; TCRdb's version includes in-frame clones alone and lacks a portion of them. That table is the source of V, J and clone size, and D and trimming were worked out from the DNA. The sample records roughly 130,000 clones, about four fifths being singletons. This chain joins TRBV12-5 and TRBJ1-2; 7 positions agree with TRBD1. What was sequenced was peripheral blood. This TCR came from an elderly woman with acute or convalescent COVID-19. CDR3 region: CASGPPTGYYGYTF. CDR3 nucleotide sequence: TGTGCTAGTGGTCCCCCGACAGGGTACTATGGCTACACCTTC.